The 17 T cell receptor beta chains below come from one sample, sequenced in a study of vaccination and CD4 T cells after COVID-19. Documented treatment: roughly 10-day PBMC culture with coronavirus spike peptide pools or control peptides (ViraFEST assay). No antigen has been identified for these receptors. Sequencing of DNA taken from cultured CD4+ T cells relied on the Oncomine TCR Beta short-read assay. Each CDR3 protein is one row after TCRdb ran MiXCR on the PCR reads. The top ten clones hold more than 7% of a sample with about 15,000 distinct CDR3 sequences, 50% to 55% of them seen once. The sequenced sample consisted of CD4+ T cells from blood, cultured in vitro. The source is a human donor who had recovered from COVID-19.

J is TRBJ1-4 and V is TRBV27; TRBD1 is a possible D gene (5 bases). CDR3 length: 12 amino acids. Deletions cut 6 bases from V and 7 bases from J, with 9 bases between. The germline V gene has CDR1 MNHEY and CDR2 SMNVEV (reference sequence). The CDR3 region is CASRTVSEKLFF. The CDR3, as DNA: TGTGCCAGCAGGACAGTATCTGAAAAACTGTTTTTT.

This clonotype was counted a single time. J is TRBJ2-5 and V is TRBV6-5; 9 nucleotides match TRBD2. J lost 6 bases, V lost 4 bases, and 9 bases had no gene match. The CDR3 covers 15 residues. Germline loops: CDR1 MNHEY, CDR2 SVGAGI. The DNA of the CDR3 is TGTGCCAGCAGTTCCCAGGGCGGGAGGGCAAAGACCCAGTACTTC. Protein: CASSSQGGRAKTQYF.

The V gene is TRBV6-1, the J gene TRBJ2-5; the match to TRBD1 covers 10 bases. This CDR3 contains 17 residues. J was trimmed by 4 bases and V by 6 bases; bases with no gene match: 14. Germline CDR1 is MNHNS and CDR2 is SASEGT. Here the CDR3 DNA reads TGTGCCAGCAGCCCCGGAACCGGGACAGGGGCTGGAGAGACCCAGTACTTC. Its translation is CASSPGTGTGAGETQYF.

This clonotype occurred a few times. V usage is TRBV7-9 and J usage is TRBJ1-2; D remains unclear. The CDR3 totals 14 residues. V was cut by 5 bases and J by 4 bases, with 14 bases left in between. Germline CDR1 is SEHNR and CDR2 is FQNEAQ (reference sequence). The CDR3 nucleotides read TGTGCCAGCAGCCGATCCGGGTCCCGCTATGGCTACACCTTC. This gives the protein CASSRSGSRYGYTF.

There are a few counts of this clonotype. The V gene is TRBV20-1, the J gene TRBJ2-1; 9 bases are shared with TRBD2. Germline CDR1 is DFQATT and CDR2 is SNEGSKA (reference sequence). CDR3 length equals 14 residues. The trim removed 6 bases at V and 4 bases at J, leaving 7 bases unmatched. The DNA of the CDR3 is TGCAGTGCAGCTCCGGGACTAGCTTACAATGAGCAGTTCTTC. It specifies CSAAPGLAYNEQFF.

The V gene is TRBV6-1, the J gene TRBJ2-1, with TRBD2 identical over 8 bases. V was clipped by 5 bases and J by 3 bases; unmatched bases: 6. The CDR3 is made up of 15 amino acids. Germline CDR1 and CDR2: MNHNS and SASEGT. The CDR3 is CASSNSGRGYNEQFF. CDR3 coding DNA: TGTGCCAGCAGTAACAGCGGGAGAGGCTACAATGAGCAGTTCTTC.

This rearrangement joins TRBV24-1 to TRBJ1-5, with 7 nucleotides matching TRBD1. The CDR3 totals 13 residues. Germline V gives CDR1 KGHDR, CDR2 SFDVKD. Trimming at V came to 7 bases and at J to 5 bases, leaving 4 bases not matched to a gene. The CDR3 DNA reads as TGTGCCACCAGCGGAGGGGGCGATCAGCCCCAGCATTTT. Protein sequence: CATSGGGDQPQHF.

This chain connects TRBV7-8 to TRBJ1-5, with 7 bases that match TRBD1. In germline, CDR1 is SGHVS, CDR2 FQNEAQ. The CDR3 is 16 amino acids. J gave up 6 bases and V 3 bases, and 11 bases lay outside the gene matches. CDR3 sequence reads: CASSFRRDRVRQPQHF. DNA of the CDR3: TGTGCCAGCAGCTTTCGACGCGACAGGGTTCGTCAGCCCCAGCATTTT.

This chain joins TRBV6-5 and TRBJ1-5; D call uncertain. V lost 8 bases to trimming and J lost 6 bases, with 5 bases between them. The CDR3 is 10 amino acids. Germline V lookup: CDR1 MNHEY, CDR2 SVGAGI. The CDR3 is CASGSQPQHF. In DNA form, the CDR3 reads TGTGCCAGCGGTTCTCAGCCCCAGCATTTT.

CDR3 region: CSATDRVGTEAFF. Here the CDR3 DNA reads TGCAGTGCCACCGACAGGGTGGGCACTGAAGCTTTCTTT. The chain recombines TRBV20-1 with TRBJ1-1, with 7 bases identical to TRBD1. The germline CDR1 and CDR2 sequences are DFQATT and SNEGSKA (reference sequence). The CDR3 covers 13 residues. V shed 6 bases and J 4 bases; nucleotides not matched to a gene: 8.

By frequency in the sample, this clonotype is large. The V call is TRBV2, the J call TRBJ1-5; 7 positions agree with TRBD1. The germline CDR1 and CDR2 sequences are SNHLY and FYNNEI. V was clipped by 6 bases and J by 7 bases; unmatched bases: 6. This CDR3 spans 13 amino acids. In nucleotides, the CDR3 is TGTGCCAGCAGGCTCGACAGGGAACAGCCCCAGCATTTT. Translation: CASRLDREQPQHF.

The CDR3 nucleotides read TGTGCCAGCAGCGAAGCTCCTAGCTCCTACGAGCAGTACTTC. It yields the protein CASSEAPSSYEQYF. The rearrangement joins TRBV7-9 to TRBJ2-7; D is unclear. Trimming stripped 5 bases from V and 0 bases from J, with 11 bases between. The CDR3 is made up of 14 amino acids. Germline V lookup: CDR1 SEHNR, CDR2 FQNEAQ (reference sequence).

This chain joins TRBV6-1 and TRBJ2-1, with unresolved D. Trimming stripped 3 bases from V and 4 bases from J, with 16 bases between. In germline, CDR1 is MNHNS, CDR2 SASEGT. This CDR3 has 16 amino acids. CDR3 sequence reads: CASSDSPGPPYNEQFF. The CDR3 bases are TGTGCCAGCAGTGACAGTCCGGGCCCCCCTTACAATGAGCAGTTCTTC.

This rearrangement joins TRBV19 to TRBJ2-1, with TRBD1 identical over 7 bases. Germline lookup yields CDR1 LNHDA and CDR2 SQIVND (reference sequence). The CDR3 runs 16 residues. J lost 3 bases, V lost 4 bases, and 9 bases had no gene match. The CDR3 region has the DNA TGTGCCAGTAGTAGCTCCCGGGACAGCTTCTACAATGAGCAGTTCTTC. Encoded protein: CASSSSRDSFYNEQFF. Full variable domain (missing parts from reference TRBV19 and TRBJ2-1): DGGITQSPKYLFRKEGQNVTLSCEQNLNHDAMYWYRQDPGQGLRLIYYSQIVNDFQKGDIAEGYSVSREKKESFPLTVTSAQKNPTAFYLCASSSSRDSFYNEQFFGPGTRLTVL.

The gene calls are TRBV12-3 or TRBV12-4 and TRBJ2-7; 7 bases fit TRBD2. This CDR3 comprises 14 residues. The J segment lost 8 bases and the V segment lost 3 bases, leaving 10 bases of the junction unmatched. CDR3 bases: TGTGCCAGCAGTTTGATTTCCCCCGGGGGGAAGCAGTACTTC. It specifies CASSLISPGGKQYF.

V gene TRBV28 combines with J gene TRBJ1-2; D perhaps matches TRBD1 (6 bases). Germline CDR1 and CDR2: MDHEN and SYDVKM. V was cut by 5 bases and J by 4 bases, with 14 bases left in between. The CDR3 has 14 residues. The CDR3 bases are TGTGCCAGCAGTCCTTTAGGGGGAGGCTATGGCTACACCTTC. It is translated as CASSPLGGGYGYTF.

This sequence joins TRBV20-1 and TRBJ1-2; D is unresolved. CDR1 is DFQATT and CDR2 is SNEGSKA in the germline V gene (reference sequence). Trimming pared 7 bases from V and 6 bases from J, leaving 12 bases between. This CDR3 is built from 11 residues. CDR3 nucleotides: TGCAGTGTCCCGAGTGCCCATGGCTACACCTTC. Its translation: CSVPSAHGYTF.